These 18 T cell receptor beta chains were all obtained from the same sample, sequenced in a study of OX40 agonist ivuxolimab in advanced cancers. Repertoires were generated with immunoSEQ multiplex PCR, while TCRdb's copy carries only in-frame clones and drops some. The sample has roughly 69,000 clones; 84% are singletons. The material was CD4+ or CD8+ T cells sorted from blood, obtained in a trial of the OX40 agonist ivuxolimab. These receptors were collected from an adult with an advanced solid tumor such as melanoma, head and neck, liver or kidney cancer.

The chain carries TRBV2 and TRBJ1-4; D uncertain. Germline V gene data show CDR1 as SNHLY and CDR2 as FYNNEI. Between the trimmed V and J ends, which lost 3 bases and 3 bases, there was a span of 8 bases. The CDR3 is 14 residues long. The CDR3 sequence: CASSEAAANEKLFF. CDR3 coding DNA: TGTGCCAGCAGTGAGGCGGCAGCTAATGAAAAACTGTTTTTT.

The chain employs TRBV7-2 and TRBJ1-1; D uncertain. This CDR3 has 14 residues. Germline CDR1 reads SGHTA; CDR2 reads FQGNSA. V shed 6 bases and J shed 4 bases, with 15 bases lying between them. CDR3 in DNA: TGTGCCAGCAGGGGAGGTGTAGTGGGCACTGAAGCTTTCTTT. It encodes CASRGGVVGTEAFF.

CDR3: CSVSGRTTDTQYF. In DNA, the CDR3 is TGCAGCGTTTCAGGGCGTACCACAGATACGCAGTATTTT. The V and J genes are TRBV29-1 and TRBJ2-3; weak D call: TRBD1 (5 bases). The CDR3 spans 13 residues. The V and J ends lost 5 bases and 2 bases respectively, with 11 bases between them. The germline V gene encodes CDR1 SQVTM and CDR2 ANQGSEA.

This rearrangement joins TRBV11-2 to TRBJ2-5; TRBD2 aligns across 11 bases. The CDR3 runs 16 residues. Looked up from germline, CDR1 is SGHAT and CDR2 is FQNNGV. Losses at the gene ends were 4 bases for V and 1 base for J; bases not matched to a gene: 5. CDR3: CASSSSGTSGQETQYF. As DNA, the CDR3 is TGTGCCAGCAGCTCCTCCGGGACTAGCGGCCAAGAGACCCAGTACTTC.

This clone was found once. The V and J genes are TRBV11-2 and TRBJ1-1, with TRBD1 identical over 11 bases. CDR3 length equals 16 residues. Trimming removed 4 bases from V and 6 bases from J; junction bases left unmatched: 10. CDR1 SGHAT and CDR2 FQNNGV come from the germline V gene. CDR3 protein: CASSSLYVGQGAEAFF. CDR3 coding DNA: TGTGCCAGCAGCTCACTTTACGTGGGACAGGGGGCTGAAGCTTTCTTT.

This chain connects TRBV5-4 to TRBJ2-1; 7 bases fit TRBD1. The V and J ends lost 2 bases and 8 bases, in that order; junction bases with no gene match: 4. The CDR3 contains 13 residues. The V gene's germline CDR1 is SGHNT and CDR2 YYREEE (reference sequence). The CDR3 protein is CASSFSRGHEQFF. The CDR3 coding sequence is TGTGCCAGCAGCTTCTCTAGGGGGCATGAGCAGTTCTTC.

V gene TRBV6-5 combines with J gene TRBJ2-1; 10 bases agree with TRBD1. Trimming at V came to 5 bases and at J to 14 bases, leaving 12 bases not matched to a gene. CDR1 and CDR2 (germline): MNHEY, SVGAGI. The CDR3 extends over 14 amino acids. CDR3 residues: CASSPPPGDRGKFF. CDR3 DNA sequence: TGTGCCAGCAGTCCGCCCCCCGGGGACAGGGGAAAGTTCTTC.

The V and J genes are TRBV6-5 and TRBJ1-2; 8 bases match TRBD1. J lost 4 bases, V lost 2 bases, and 6 bases had no gene match. The CDR3 spans 15 residues. CDR1 MNHEY and CDR2 SVGAGI come from the germline V gene. CDR3 region: CASSYRTGTLYGYTF. The CDR3 DNA follows: TGTGCCAGCAGTTACCGGACAGGGACCCTCTATGGCTACACCTTC.

The rearrangement uses TRBV30 and TRBJ2-6; D possibly uses TRBD1 or TRBD2 (5 bases each). V gave up 5 bases and J gave up 0 bases, with 11 bases separating them. The CDR3 consists of 15 residues. The germline CDR1 and CDR2 sequences are GTSNPN and SVGIG (reference sequence). The DNA for the CDR3 is TGTGCCTGGGACGGGGCCCGCTCTGGGGCCAACGTCCTGACTTTC. This encodes CAWDGARSGANVLTF.

The rearrangement uses TRBV27 and TRBJ2-7; TRBD1 is a possible D gene (5 bases). Trimming cost V 6 bases and J 3 bases, with 15 bases left between them. CDR1 is MNHEY, CDR2 SMNVEV, per germline (reference sequence). The CDR3 covers 14 residues. In DNA form, the CDR3 reads TGTGCCAGCAGCCCCTTCGGGCAGGGCTACGAGCAGTACTTC. Amino acid sequence: CASSPFGQGYEQYF.

The chain recombines TRBV2 with TRBJ2-2; D is possibly TRBD1 (5 bases). With 2 bases removed from V and 7 bases from J, the gap between germline ends came to 11 bases. CDR1 is SNHLY and CDR2 is FYNNEI in the germline V gene. This CDR3 contains 14 residues. The CDR3 loop is CASSESGSGGELFF. The CDR3, as DNA: TGTGCCAGCAGTGAATCAGGGTCCGGCGGGGAGCTGTTTTTT.

The J gene is TRBJ2-2, the V gene TRBV5-8; 8 positions agree with TRBD2. The CDR3 covers 15 residues. V trimming: 4 bases; J trimming: 2 bases; junction bases outside the gene matches: 4. Germline V lookup: CDR1 SGHTS, CDR2 YDEGEE. The CDR3, as DNA: TGTGCCAGCAGCCGGAGCGGGAGTAACACCGGGGAGCTGTTTTTT. As protein: CASSRSGSNTGELFF.

V gene TRBV7-6 combines with J gene TRBJ2-1, with D perhaps matching TRBD2 (7 bases). CDR1 is SGHVS, CDR2 FNYEAQ, per germline. V was shortened by 0 bases and J by 9 bases, with 9 bases between the two germline ends. CDR3 length: 13 residues. In DNA form, the CDR3 reads TGTGCCAGCAGCTTAGCGGGGGGGCCTGAGCAGTTCTTC. Its protein is CASSLAGGPEQFF.

This clone qualifies as medium-sized (0.01 to 0.1%). The chain links TRBV11-2 to TRBJ1-6; no firm D call. Germline CDR1 SGHAT, CDR2 FQNNGV. V was shortened by 0 bases and J by 7 bases, with 4 bases between the two germline ends. This CDR3 contains 13 residues. The CDR3 region is CASSLEPNSPLHF. In DNA form, the CDR3 reads TGTGCCAGCAGCTTAGAACCCAATTCACCCCTCCACTTT.

V is TRBV5-1 and J is TRBJ1-1; no reliable D call. Germline V gene data show CDR1 as SGHRS and CDR2 as YFSETQ. V lost 4 bases to trimming and J lost 6 bases, with 13 bases between them. CDR3 length: 13 amino acids. The CDR3 region has the DNA TGCGCCAGCAGCCGCGGGCTTATCCCTGAAGCTTTCTTT. This translates into CASSRGLIPEAFF.

This clone was seen a few times. The chain uses TRBV10-3 and TRBJ2-3; the match to TRBD1 covers 7 bases. V gave up 5 bases and J gave up 6 bases; unmatched junction bases: 11. This CDR3 is 15 amino acids long. Germline CDR1 is ENHRY and CDR2 is SYGVKD. CDR3 sequence reads: CAISQMTGSGDTQYF. For the CDR3, the DNA is TGTGCCATCAGTCAAATGACAGGGTCAGGGGATACGCAGTATTTT.

The chain has TRBV4-1 and TRBJ1-1; TRBD1 is a possible D gene (5 bases). The CDR3 contains 13 residues. V dropped 4 bases and J dropped 2 bases, with 8 bases sitting between them. Germline CDR1 MGHRA, CDR2 YSYEKL. This CDR3 is CASSLRGNTEAFF. As DNA, the CDR3 is TGCGCCAGCAGCCTTAGGGGAAACACTGAAGCTTTCTTT.

The chain is built from TRBV28 and TRBJ2-6, with D perhaps matching TRBD2 (5 bases). The CDR3 has 16 amino acids. The ends were cut back, 2 bases at V and 3 bases at J, with 11 bases in the middle. Germline assignment: CDR1 MDHEN and CDR2 SYDVKM. The CDR3 bases are TGTGCCAGCAGTTTACGGGGATTAAGTGGGGCCAACGTCCTGACTTTC. Protein product: CASSLRGLSGANVLTF.